The 12 T cell receptor beta chains listed next were all sequenced from one sample in a study of blood T cell repertoires in COVID-19. Profiled with immunoSEQ multiplex PCR; TCRdb holds only in-frame clones, not every one. The table shows around 620,000 clones, with about 90% occurring only once. Sequencing was performed on peripheral blood. The receptors originated from a woman aged 18-29 years with acute or convalescent COVID-19.

This chain joins TRBV5-1 and TRBJ2-2; perhaps TRBD2 as D (5 bases). V was cut by 4 bases and J by 3 bases, with 19 bases left in between. The CDR3 is 17 residues long. Germline V gene lookup returns CDR1 SGHRS and CDR2 YFSETQ. In DNA form, the CDR3 reads TGCGCCAGCAGCCTCGTATATACCGGGATTGACACCGGGGAGCTGTTTTTT. This encodes CASSLVYTGIDTGELFF.

V is TRBV28 and J is TRBJ1-1; 8 bases line up with TRBD1. The ends lost 5 bases at V and 1 base at J; junction bases unmatched: 12. This CDR3 contains 17 residues. Looked up from germline, CDR1 is MDHEN and CDR2 is SYDVKM. The CDR3 protein is CASSQLPGTGKNTEAFF. The CDR3 DNA is TGTGCCAGCAGTCAATTACCCGGGACAGGAAAGAACACTGAAGCTTTCTTT.

This clone was detected only a few times. The rearrangement joins TRBV6-4 to TRBJ2-3; 8 bases match TRBD1. The CDR3 extends over 15 amino acids. Germline CDR1 is MRHNA and CDR2 is SNTAGT. J was trimmed by 2 bases and V by 6 bases; bases with no gene match: 7. The CDR3, as DNA: TGTGCCAGCAGGGGCAACAGGGGGTCCACAGATACGCAGTATTTT. Its translation: CASRGNRGSTDTQYF.

The chain has TRBV24-1 and TRBJ2-6; 7 bases align to TRBD1. The junction had 6 bases not matched to a gene; V was cut back by 3 bases and J by 2 bases. Germline CDR1 is KGHDR and CDR2 is SFDVKD. CDR3 length: 17 amino acids. In DNA form, the CDR3 reads TGTGCCACCAGTGATACAGGGGTTCTGGCTGGGGCCAACGTCCTGACTTTC. Amino acids: CATSDTGVLAGANVLTF.

V usage is TRBV28 and J usage is TRBJ2-1; TRBD1 might be the D (5 bases). Germline CDR1 MDHEN, CDR2 SYDVKM. The CDR3 is made up of 16 amino acids. V gave up 2 bases and J gave up 10 bases, with 21 bases separating them. The CDR3 DNA reads TGTGCCAGCAGTTTAGGCCGTGTGGGGCCCTTCGGGGAGCAGTTCTTC. Residues: CASSLGRVGPFGEQFF. Filled out from reference TRBV28 and TRBJ2-1, the complete variable domain reads DVKVTQSSRYLVKRTGEKVFLECVQDMDHENMFWYRQDPGLGLRLIYFSYDVKMKEKGDIPEGYSVSREKKERFSLILESASTNQTSMYLCASSLGRVGPFGEQFFGPGTRLTVL.

The V call is TRBV4-2, the J call TRBJ1-5, with D tentatively TRBD1 (6 bases). The CDR3 contains 15 residues. The V end was cut by 3 bases, the J end by 3 bases, with 12 bases between. CDR1 is LGHNA, CDR2 YNFKEQ, per germline. The CDR3 loop reads CASSQDRAVNQPQHF. DNA of the CDR3: TGTGCCAGCAGCCAGGACAGAGCAGTCAATCAGCCCCAGCATTTT.

The genes are TRBV23-1 and TRBJ1-2; D is perhaps TRBD1 (6 bases). TRBV23-1 is an ORF, and what it does is uncertain. V gave up 7 bases and J gave up 7 bases, with 28 bases separating them. The CDR3 runs 17 residues. The CDR3 DNA reads TGCGCCAGCACTCACCCTCCGGGACACCCAATTAGTGGTGGCTACACCTTC. Protein: CASTHPPGHPISGGYTF.

The chain couples TRBV2 to TRBJ2-1; 7 bases are a match to TRBD1. Looked up from germline, CDR1 is SNHLY and CDR2 is FYNNEI. The CDR3 totals 15 residues. J was trimmed by 4 bases and V by 6 bases; bases with no gene match: 9. CDR3 amino acids: CASSRDSRLYNEQFF. CDR3 sequence (DNA): TGTGCCAGCAGCCGGGACAGCCGGCTTTACAATGAGCAGTTCTTC.

The CDR3 nucleotides read TGTGCCAGCTCACGAGGGAGTCTGGGGTATGGCTACACCTTC. Amino acids: CASSRGSLGYGYTF. V and J are TRBV6-5 and TRBJ1-2; D unresolved. Trimming took 8 bases from V and 5 from J, leaving 18 bases between them. Germline V gives CDR1 MNHEY, CDR2 SVGAGI. This CDR3 region has 14 residues.

A single count supports this clone. The chain recombines TRBV28 with TRBJ2-7; D is ambiguous. CDR3 size: 11 residues. V dropped 6 bases and J dropped 4 bases, with 7 bases sitting between them. From germline, CDR1 is MDHEN and CDR2 SYDVKM. The CDR3 sequence is CASSPKYEQYF. CDR3 bases: TGTGCCAGCAGCCCTAAATACGAGCAGTACTTC.

The CDR3 here is CASSQDLGAGSFEKLFF. As DNA, the CDR3 is TGCGCCAGCAGCCAAGATCTGGGGGCAGGGTCTTTTGAAAAACTGTTTTTT. The chain links TRBV4-3 to TRBJ1-4; TRBD1 is a possible D gene (6 bases). With 0 bases removed from V and 7 bases from J, the gap between germline ends came to 18 bases. CDR1 and CDR2 from the germline V gene are LGHNA and YSLEER. The CDR3 loop spans 17 amino acids.

The chain has TRBV27 and TRBJ1-6; 8 bases agree with TRBD1. The CDR3 has 14 amino acids. Trimming at V came to 5 bases and at J to 9 bases, leaving 6 bases not matched to a gene. The germline V gene encodes CDR1 MNHEY and CDR2 SMNVEV (reference sequence). The CDR3 DNA sequence: TGTGCCAGCAGTCGCGGACAGGGCGTTTCACCCCTCCACTTT. Translation: CASSRGQGVSPLHF.